In its sample, the clone carrying this TCR beta chain was seen once. This sample is part of a study of T cell responses to AZD1222 COVID-19 vaccine. In germline, CDR1 is LNHDA, CDR2 SQIVND (reference sequence). V was pared by 5 bases and J by 0 bases, with 5 bases of the junction left unmatched. CDR3 size: 15 residues. The assay was immunoSEQ multiplex PCR, and TCRdb's table has in-frame clones only and misses some. The table lists roughly 140,000 clones, around 91% of them singletons. Sequenced here: peripheral blood, sampled on day 0 of AZD1222 vaccination. This TCR came from an adult in good health. The genes are TRBV19 and TRBJ2-7; 9 bases align to TRBD2. The CDR3 loop reads CASSAAGGVSYEQYF. The CDR3 bases are TGTGCCAGTAGTGCGGCGGGAGGGGTCTCCTACGAGCAGTACTTC. The complete variable domain, with remaining parts taken from reference TRBV19 and TRBJ2-7, reads DGGITQSPKYLFRKEGQNVTLSCEQNLNHDAMYWYRQDPGQGLRLIYYSQIVNDFQKGDIAEGYSVSREKKESFPLTVTSAQKNPTAFYLCASSAAGGVSYEQYFGPGTRLTVT.